A single T cell receptor (beta chain) is shown here with its context. No antigen is known for it. Base qualities are not provided; no much larger clone lies one nucleotide away. This specimen comes from a study of cytomegalovirus exposure and HLA in healthy donors (dated by TCRdb to about 2017). For the study in its entirety: In an earlier analysis of roughly 500 of the donors, approximately 260 Gb of sequence data and 100 million or so unique TCR beta sequences from 150 million to 200 million T cells were reported. Approximately 310 gigabases of sequencing data and around 87 million unique TCR sequences were included in an early release covering roughly 600 HLA-typed donors. Of the 350 to 450 genotyped donors, roughly 80% fell in the genetic ancestry cluster associated with self-reported Caucasian donors. The aim of the study was to test whether cataloging public T cell receptors could identify signatures of past pathogen exposure. The T cell repertoires of 666 subjects were profiled by immunosequencing and related to cytomegalovirus serostatus. A separate validation cohort of roughly 130 different subjects was used in addition to the roughly 620-subject first cohort. The study combined high-throughput TCR immunosequencing, statistical association of individual TCRs with disease status, and machine learning to predict cytomegalovirus infection status. A later analysis re-examined previously published TCR beta repertoires from 500 to 700 donors and added high-resolution HLA genotyping to investigate patterns of TCR occurrence. Rather than drawing on any new phenotypic data, the later analysis identified candidate immune exposures from TCR beta sequences and the way those sequences occurred across donors. An earlier analysis of 587 of the donors used high-throughput TCR beta sequencing to judge whether each TCR beta V gene segment behaved as functional or pseudogenic. Donor age, sex, ethnicity and CMV serostatus were collected together with the repertoire data. A later genetic analysis took genome-wide SNP genotypes for about 65% of the 666 donors and used that subset as a discovery cohort. All discovery cohort repertoires had been generated using a single sequencing platform. Both class I and class II loci were covered by HLA typing, at four-digit resolution. The number of donors typed differed by locus, with about 629-640 for A, B, C, DRB1 and DQB1, around 500 for DQA1, nearly 610 for DPA1, and 472 for DPB1. Five DR-DQ haplotypes were handled as single units for association and clustering, since linkage in the cohort was strong. Across some 400 genotyped donors of the cohort, an average of about 250,000 unique TCR beta nucleotide sequences per donor were sequenced, and 15% to 20% of those sequences were non-productive.

The cohort consisted of 600 to 700 healthy bone marrow donors. At the time of sampling, all cohort members were nominally healthy, though unrecorded immune exposures were likely present. The donor was CMV seronegative and belonged to the group of over 300 seronegative cohort members. Every donor gave a peripheral blood sample, and the peripheral blood mononuclear cells from that sample were used for TCR beta sequencing. The Qiagen DNeasy Blood Extraction Kit was used to extract genomic DNA from the blood cell samples. The research as a whole found: In an earlier analysis of some 500 of the donors, most TCR beta V segments appeared in productive rearrangements about 90% or about 30% of the time, broadly matching IMGT annotations. The authors suggested that the approach could potentially be extended to other disease states and immunological phenotypes. Most TCR sequences were observed very rarely across donors, whereas some public TCRs were present in many individuals. A few of the identified cytomegalovirus-associated TCR beta chains were confirmed in vitro to be specific for cytomegalovirus antigens. A later genetic analysis associated a missense DCLRE1C variant with V-gene and J-gene trimming of TCR beta chains, and an independent cohort replicated the association. A later genetic analysis reported fewer N-insertions in productive TCRs among donors in an Asian-associated ancestry cluster than the roughly 670-donor mean. Because counts were too low, seventeen rarely observed V segments, including chromosome 9 orphons, were excluded from the earlier analysis of 587 of the donors. A group of highly shared sequence variants was considered likely to be a technical artifact of the sequencing pipeline. According to a later analysis, most CMV-associated TCR beta chains appeared to be HLA-restricted, and the HLA associations seemed to be driven largely by CMV exposure. Linkage disequilibrium might explain the correlated functional status among segregating V segments, but an unknown experimental factor could not be excluded. In a later analysis, several top co-occurrence clusters were reported to appear linked to parvovirus B19, influenza, CMV and Epstein-Barr virus. The 87-base-pair reads could not distinguish some IMGT-functional V segments, including TRBV6-2 and TRBV6-3, so those segments were excluded. In the study, around 160 TCR beta chains were listed as associated with cytomegalovirus. The presence/absence analyses assumed that sequencing depth was roughly uniform across donors, and that assumption may not be true. HLA typing was unavailable for some donors at each locus, so association tests used only the typed subset. When HLA alleles, especially DR and DQ, strongly co-occurred, attributing TCR associations to individual alleles was difficult. The only immune exposure information available for the cohort was CMV serostatus. The cohort was sequenced for TCR beta chains only, and without alpha or paired-chain data the features that could be detected were limited. A later analysis found that HLA-associated TCR beta chains were more clonally expanded and had lower generation probabilities than equally common non-associated chains. In a later analysis, some 18,000 TCR beta sequences were associated with specific HLA alleles at a false discovery rate of 0.05. The classifier was reported to diagnose cytomegalovirus status with high specificity and sensitivity in both the original and validation cohorts. A further reported finding was that TCR beta sequences accurately predicted the HLA-A and HLA-B alleles for most subjects in the first cohort. According to a later analysis, TCR association rates differed among HLA loci, with DRB1 alleles showing the most associated TCRs and HLA-C alleles showing the fewest.

Reading from cysteine to phenylalanine, the CDR3 counts 16 amino acids. Only the CDR3 region is kept as DNA, spanning 48 bases read in frame from base 1. Based on the germline V gene, the CDR1 and CDR2 sequences are SGDLS and YYNGEE. V is pruned by 4 bases and J by 4 bases, leaving 10 bases of the junction without a gene match. Library construction relied on the immunoSEQ multiplex PCR assay. A mixture of 60 forward primers for TCR Vbeta segments and 13 reverse primers for TCR Jbeta segments was used in the multiplex PCR. Amplification of the CDR3 region of rearranged TCR beta genes was performed with a multiplex PCR assay on genomic DNA. The amplified TCR beta libraries were sequenced on the Illumina HiSeq System as 87-base-pair reads. Turning to the authors' computational methods: A later analysis tallied approximately 87 million unique TCR beta chains across the 600 to 700 repertoires, and around 9.9 million of those chains were shared by two or more donors. To remove PCR and sequencing errors, raw reads were error-corrected and collapsed into unique sequences using a nearest-neighbor algorithm that merged closely related sequences. V, D and J gene segments were assigned by aligning CDR3 sequences to IMGT reference sequences. For a sequence to be retained, at least a six-nucleotide match to both a V gene segment and a J gene segment was required. Rearrangements were called productive when the CDR3 lacked stop codons and stayed in frame with V and J; all others were non-productive. CDR3 was defined according to IMGT convention as the region running from the second conserved V-encoded cysteine to the conserved J-encoded phenylalanine. The earlier analysis of a few hundred of the donors excluded sequences that lacked an unambiguous match to a single V gene segment. An earlier analysis of a few hundred of the donors called V segments functional above 56.7% productive rearrangements and segregating when the between-donor standard deviation exceeded 5%. To diagnose cytomegalovirus status from the catalog of TCR beta chain sequences, a statistical classification framework was built. A later analysis assigned V and J genes by comparing TCR nucleotide sequences with IMGT/GENE-DB human TR gene sequences. The TCRdist pipeline was used in a later analysis to assign CDR3 sequences and most-parsimonious VDJ recombination scenarios. In a later analysis, every TCR beta chain was defined by the combination of its CDR3 amino acid sequence and its V-gene family, and reads without a unique V-gene family were dropped. A later analysis removed 600 or so highly shared, low-generation-probability nucleotide sequences to deal with suspected cross-contamination and a sequencing artifact. A later analysis calculated a clonal expansion index for each public chain from normalized within-repertoire ranks of inferred template counts. In a later analysis, generation probabilities were computed using a VDJ recombination model fitted to out-of-frame rearrangements, and the results were checked against IGoR. Hypergeometric tests were used in a later analysis to score TCR-TCR, TCR-HLA and TCR-CMV co-occurrence, with a repertoire-size bias correction applied to the TCR pairs. To estimate false discovery rates, a later analysis permuted the HLA or CMV assignments 20 times. A later analysis grouped co-occurring TCRs with DBSCAN, adding TCRdist sequence similarity when clustering within HLA-allele-positive subsets. Repertoires with fewer than 30,000 or more than 120,000 public chains, plus five repertoires with anomalous nucleotide sharing, were excluded from co-occurrence clustering. Imported from immuneACCESS, the table was reduced by TCRdb to in-frame sequences with V and J called. These copies leave out some clones; in studies compared against another copy, an unresolved V gene accounts for under half, and the cause of the remainder is not known. The DNA gave D and trimming, while V, J and clone size come from that table. This sample has 150,000 to 200,000 clones in its table, and just over 75% of those were observed once. The ten largest clones represent roughly 1.6% of the sample.

The rearranged segments are TRBV9 and TRBJ2-3, with 9 bases in between that match TRBD2. The clonotype was recovered from a man in his forties in good health and CMV-seronegative. The sequencing sample was made of PBMCs. The CDR3 sequence is CASSSNGGRDADTQYF. The nucleotide sequence reads TGTGCCAGCAGCTCCAACGGCGGGAGGGACGCAGATACGCAGTATTTT.